This T cell receptor (beta chain) was profiled in a study of PD-L1 blockade in urothelial cancer. Study background: From 2014, patients received atezolizumab, given as 1,200 mg intravenously every 3 weeks. General study results and limits: Greater 3-week expansion of tumor-associated blood clones was recorded for durable-benefit patients. Lower pretreatment blood TCR clonality, under the median, predicted better survival, researchers reported.

The germline CDR1 and CDR2 sequences are SGHRS and YFSETQ. Between the trimmed V and J ends, which lost 0 bases and 2 bases, there was a span of 8 bases. There are 14 residues in the CDR3. The table came from immunoSEQ multiplex PCR; TCRdb's copy has only in-frame clones and leaves some out. Counted here are approximately 72,000 clones, around 87% occurring once; the ten biggest clones make up approximately 15%. Regarding time point: pretreatment peripheral blood. Diagnoses among patients were locally advanced or metastatic urothelial carcinoma. To note about this clone: What it binds is not known.

The receptor was derived from a man in his 60s with urothelial cancer. This chain joins TRBV5-1 and TRBJ1-2, with TRBD1 as a possible D gene (5 bases). The source was PBMCs, collected around atezolizumab (anti-PD-L1) treatment. CDR3 DNA sequence: TGCGCCAGCAGCTTGGAGGAGGGGAACTATGGCTACACCTTC. Amino acid sequence: CASSLEEGNYGYTF.